The following is a T cell receptor (beta chain) sequence with its context. This CDR3 has 15 amino acids. The ends lost 3 bases at V and 2 bases at J; junction bases unmatched: 7. Germline assignment: CDR1 SGDLS and CDR2 YYNGEE. These data originate in a study of control samples from healthy donors and cancer patients. TCRdb keeps only in-frame clones here, not all; method: immunoSEQ multiplex PCR. The sample contains some 130,000 clones, approximately 92% of which appear only once. This chain connects TRBV9 to TRBJ1-1; 7 nucleotides line up with TRBD1. This receptor was obtained from a man in his late teens or twenties in good health. Sequenced input: blood. The CDR3 DNA is TGTGCCAGCAGCGAGGAGACAGGGATAAACACTGAAGCTTTCTTT. The encoded protein is CASSEETGINTEAFF.